Following are 22 T cell receptor beta chains from one sample sequenced in a study of T cells in narcolepsy listed by TCRdb under 2018. The library was obtained by the immunoSEQ multiplex PCR assay. TCRdb limited this immuneACCESS table to in-frame rearrangements with V and J called. A share of clones is missing; checked studies link under half to unresolved V genes, and the rest is unexplained. This sample is represented by 25,000 to 35,000 clones; around 86% of them were singletons. Of the sample, 0.5% to 0.85% falls within the top ten clones. Sequencing was done on a sample of memory (CD45RA-) CD4+ T cells from blood. The cell subset or site label of this sample denotes: memory T cells sorted ex vivo from peripheral blood. Source of these receptors: a human donor in good health.

The chain recombines TRBV11-2 with TRBJ2-2, with 7 bases fitting TRBD2. The V gene's germline CDR1 is SGHAT and CDR2 FQNNGV. The ends lost 7 bases at V and 4 bases at J; junction bases unmatched: 12. This CDR3 is built from 16 residues. The CDR3 loop is CASTMGMTSRTGELFF. CDR3 DNA sequence: TGTGCCAGCACTATGGGGATGACTAGCCGCACCGGGGAGCTGTTTTTT.

The rearrangement links TRBV28 to TRBJ1-2; no clear D gene. Trimming left V 7 bases short and J 11 bases short, with 32 bases between. Germline V CDR1 and CDR2: MDHEN, SYDVKM. This CDR3 comprises 17 residues. The CDR3 region is CASTSYGVVLAADGYTF. CDR3 sequence (DNA): TGTGCCAGCACCTCCTATGGTGTGGTACTCGCGGCGGACGGTTACACCTTC.

The chain has TRBV15 and TRBJ2-3; 12 nucleotides line up with TRBD2. The CDR3 is made up of 19 amino acids. Germline CDR1 LNHNV, CDR2 YYDKDF (reference sequence). J lost 0 bases, V lost 0 bases, and 7 bases had no gene match. CDR3 nucleotide sequence: TGTGCCACCAGCAGAGAAGGCCCTAGCGGGGGGGCGAGCACAGATACGCAGTATTTT. Translated, it gives CATSREGPSGGASTDTQYF.

The V gene is TRBV5-6, the J gene TRBJ1-1; the D is unclear. The CDR3 totals 13 residues. The V gene lost 1 base and the J gene lost 3 bases, with 7 bases spanning the gap. Per the germline V gene, CDR1 is SGHDT and CDR2 is YYEEEE. The CDR3 region has the DNA TGTGCCAGCAGCTTGCGGGAACACACTGAAGCTTTCTTT. Translated, it gives CASSLREHTEAFF. The full variable domain, its missing parts supplied by reference TRBV5-6 and TRBJ1-1, is DAGVTQSPTHLIKTRGQQVTLRCSPKSGHDTVSWYQQALGQGPQFIFQYYEEEERQRGNFPDRFSGHQFPNYSSELNVNALLLGDSALYLCASSLREHTEAFFGQGTRLTVV.

The J gene is TRBJ2-3, the V gene TRBV7-9; D might be TRBD1 or TRBD2, each matching 5 bases. Trimming pared 3 bases from V and 1 base from J, leaving 20 bases between. This CDR3 region has 18 residues. Germline values: CDR1 SEHNR, CDR2 FQNEAQ (reference sequence). CDR3 coding DNA: TGTGCCAGCAGCTTCCACGGTCTGGGGGACCTAGGCACAGATACGCAGTATTTT. This codes for CASSFHGLGDLGTDTQYF.

The rearrangement uses TRBV18 and TRBJ2-2, with D possibly TRBD2 on 6 matching bases. This CDR3 region has 15 residues. V gave up 2 bases and J gave up 5 bases, with 12 bases separating them. Germline V gene lookup returns CDR1 KGHSH and CDR2 LQKENI. CDR3 amino acids: CASSPNTAGTGELFF. The DNA of the CDR3 is TGTGCCAGCTCACCAAACACCGCGGGGACCGGGGAGCTGTTTTTT.

This clone appeared once. J is TRBJ1-2 and V is TRBV2, with a tentative D call TRBD1 (6 bases). Germline V gene data show CDR1 as SNHLY and CDR2 as FYNNEI. This CDR3 has 14 amino acids. Deletions cut 2 bases from V and 1 base from J, with 8 bases between. The CDR3 DNA follows: TGTGCCAGCAGTGAACAGGGGAGTAACTATGGCTACACCTTC. Protein sequence: CASSEQGSNYGYTF.

This chain joins TRBV2 and TRBJ1-1, with D maybe TRBD1 (5 bases). CDR1 and CDR2 from the germline V gene are SNHLY and FYNNEI. Trimming left V 3 bases short and J 11 bases short, with 16 bases between. This CDR3 is built from 13 residues. Written as DNA, the CDR3 is TGTGCCAGCAGTGAGGAGAGCTACTCAGGGGCTTTCTTT. Amino acid sequence: CASSEESYSGAFF.

The rearrangement joins TRBV6-5 to TRBJ2-7; no clear D. CDR1 MNHEY and CDR2 SVGAGI come from the germline V gene. Between the trimmed V and J ends, which lost 4 bases and 2 bases, there was a span of 12 bases. This CDR3 has 14 amino acids. Here the CDR3 reads CASSLFTETYEQYV. CDR3 in DNA: TGTGCCAGCAGTTTATTCACAGAAACCTACGAGCAGTACGTC.

This clone has a single count. The junction and the germline gene differ at one end; a read error may be behind it. J is TRBJ1-6 and V is TRBV11-3; tentative D call: TRBD1 (5 bases). From germline, CDR1 is SGHNT and CDR2 YENEEA. The CDR3 spans 15 residues. This chain's CDR3 is CAGSSREGQDSPLHF. CDR3 in DNA: TGTGCCGGCAGCTCCCGAGAGGGGCAGGATTCACCCCTCCACTTT.

About this clone itself: In the same sample, other DNA sequences code for this CDR3. The CDR3 is CASSFRPFQETQYF. The CDR3 coding sequence is TGTGCCAGCAGCTTTCGGCCGTTCCAAGAGACCCAGTACTTC. The J gene is TRBJ2-5, the V gene TRBV5-6; no firm D call. Per the germline V gene, CDR1 is SGHDT and CDR2 is YYEEEE. The length of the CDR3 is 14 residues. V was trimmed by 2 bases and J by 1 base, leaving 9 bases between them. The whole variable domain, remainder taken from reference TRBV5-6 and TRBJ2-5, is DAGVTQSPTHLIKTRGQQVTLRCSPKSGHDTVSWYQQALGQGPQFIFQYYEEEERQRGNFPDRFSGHQFPNYSSELNVNALLLGDSALYLCASSFRPFQETQYFGPGTRLLVL.

This sequence joins TRBV6-6 and TRBJ2-5; either TRBD1 or TRBD2 may supply D (5 bases each). Judging by the DNA end, TRBJ2-7 fits better; the J call may be wrong. There are 12 residues in the CDR3. Germline assignment: CDR1 MNHNY and CDR2 SVGAGI (reference sequence). CDR3 sequence reads: CASRRGVSEQYF. In DNA, the CDR3 is TGTGCCAGCAGGAGGGGAGTTTCCGAGCAGTACTTC.

The table lists this clone with a count of one. V usage is TRBV30 and J usage is TRBJ1-1, with D unresolved. From germline, CDR1 is GTSNPN and CDR2 SVGIG (reference sequence). The V and J ends lost 2 bases and 4 bases respectively, with 20 bases between them. The CDR3 consists of 16 residues. DNA of the CDR3: TGTGCCTGGAGTCCAACCCATGGGTTCGAGGTCACTGAAGCTTTCTTT. The encoded protein is CAWSPTHGFEVTEAFF.

This rearrangement joins TRBV4-1 to TRBJ1-2; maybe TRBD1 (6 bases). The germline CDR1 and CDR2 sequences are MGHRA and YSYEKL. The CDR3 contains 17 residues. The V gene lost 0 bases and the J gene lost 5 bases, with 19 bases spanning the gap. The CDR3 sequence is CASSQDHGRGAQYGYTF. DNA for the CDR3: TGCGCCAGCAGCCAAGATCATGGGCGGGGGGCCCAGTATGGCTACACCTTC.

The gene calls are TRBV6-1 and TRBJ2-1; TRBD2 agrees at 13 bases. The CDR3 runs 15 residues. Trimming took 6 bases from V and 10 from J; bases not matched to a gene: 9. CDR1 and CDR2 (germline): MNHNS, SASEGT. CDR3 in DNA: TGTGCCAGCAGGTCGGGACTAGCGGGGTTGGGCGAGCAGTTCTTC. Its protein product is CASRSGLAGLGEQFF.

The table lists this clone with a count of one. This sequence joins TRBV18 and TRBJ2-7; D may be TRBD1 (6 bases). The CDR3 has 14 residues. Germline CDR1 reads KGHSH; CDR2 reads LQKENI. With 3 bases removed from V and 0 bases from J, the gap between germline ends came to 9 bases. DNA for the CDR3: TGTGCCAGCTCACCGATCAGGGGCTCCTACGAGCAGTACGTC. Encoded protein: CASSPIRGSYEQYV.

This sequence joins TRBV7-8 and TRBJ1-5; TRBD1 is a possible D gene (6 bases). This CDR3 is built from 16 residues. Germline CDR1 reads SGHVS; CDR2 reads FQNEAQ. V lost 1 base and J lost 4, with 14 bases in between. The CDR3 bases are TGTGCCAGCAGCTTAGGTCCAGGGGAACGAAATCAGCCCCAGCATTTT. Translating it yields CASSLGPGERNQPQHF.

The chain carries TRBV19 and TRBJ1-4; D remains ambiguous. The length of the CDR3 is 13 residues. Deletions cut 3 bases from V and 5 bases from J, with 7 bases between. CDR1 LNHDA and CDR2 SQIVND come from the germline V gene (reference sequence). The DNA of the CDR3 is TGTGCCAGTAGTATTGTCCTCAATGAAAAACTGTTTTTT. It encodes CASSIVLNEKLFF. Combining the CDR3 with reference TRBV19 and TRBJ1-4 gives the whole variable domain DGGITQSPKYLFRKEGQNVTLSCEQNLNHDAMYWYRQDPGQGLRLIYYSQIVNDFQKGDIAEGYSVSREKKESFPLTVTSAQKNPTAFYLCASSIVLNEKLFFGSGTQLSVL.

The chain has TRBV29-1 and TRBJ2-5, with D possibly being TRBD2 (5 bases). Germline CDR1 SQVTM, CDR2 ANQGSEA. This CDR3 comprises 13 residues. V was cut by 3 bases and J by 4 bases, with 12 bases left in between. In DNA form, the CDR3 reads TGCAGCGTTGACGCAGGCGGAGGAGAGACCCAGTACTTC. Its protein product is CSVDAGGGETQYF.

The V gene is TRBV29-1, the J gene TRBJ1-1; TRBD1 might be the D (5 bases). The CDR3 is made up of 13 amino acids. V lost 7 bases, J lost 0 bases, and 12 bases lay in between. Germline loops: CDR1 SQVTM, CDR2 ANQGSEA. The CDR3 loop reads CSGQTAMNTEAFF. The CDR3 DNA reads TGCAGCGGCCAGACAGCCATGAACACTGAAGCTTTCTTT.

The J gene is TRBJ2-3, the V gene TRBV7-2; 7 bases are a match to TRBD1. V lost 5 bases, J lost 3 bases, and 2 bases stayed unmatched. Germline V CDR1 and CDR2: SGHTA, FQGNSA. The length of the CDR3 is 13 residues. The CDR3 is CASSATGTDTQYF. The CDR3 coding sequence is TGTGCCAGCAGCGCGACAGGGACAGATACGCAGTATTTT.

The chain uses TRBV28 and TRBJ2-7; a possible D gene is TRBD2 (5 bases). Trimming shortened V by 4 bases and J by 0 bases, and 19 bases separated the two germline ends. This CDR3 has 17 amino acids. Per germline, CDR1 MDHEN and CDR2 SYDVKM. CDR3 region: CASSSPPGMGNSYEQYF. The CDR3 nucleotides read TGTGCCAGCAGTTCGCCCCCCGGGATGGGGAACTCCTACGAGCAGTACTTC.